A selection of T cell receptor beta chains follows, all from one sample in a study of PD-1 blockade in classical Hodgkin lymphoma. Repertoires were generated with immunoSEQ multiplex PCR, while TCRdb's copy carries only in-frame clones and drops some. The repertoire holds about 50,000 clones, around four fifths seen once, with about 12% in the top ten. The sample here was peripheral blood mononuclear cells (PBMCs), taken before the fourth cycle of nivolumab. Source of these receptors: a human donor with classical Hodgkin lymphoma. Each CDR3 is given with its conserved first and last residue. D genes are given only for firm matches. The size entry is marked missing in some rows and otherwise reads once, few, many or a size class.

TRBV5-4	.	TRBJ2-1	TRBD2	CASSLAGAGGYNEQFF	TGTGCCAGCAGCTTGGCGGGGGCGGGAGGGTACAATGAGCAGTTCTTC
TRBV9	few	TRBJ2-4	TRBD2	CASSVVGGNIQYF	TGTGCCAGCAGCGTAGTGGGGGGGAACATTCAGTACTTC
TRBV19	.	TRBJ2-5	TRBD2	CASSEGLAGDETQYF	TGTGCCAGTAGTGAAGGACTAGCGGGAGACGAGACCCAGTACTTC
TRBV7-9	.	TRBJ1-3	.	CASSRTAGRGNTIYF	TGTGCCAGCAGTCGAACAGCAGGACGTGGAAACACCATATATTTT
TRBV7-2	.	TRBJ2-7	TRBD2	CASSLAAGEPEQYF	TGTGCCAGCAGCTTAGCAGCGGGAGAGCCCGAGCAGTACTTC
TRBV5-1	.	TRBJ2-7	.	CASSLSFGASYEQYF	TGCGCCAGCAGCTTGAGCTTCGGGGCCTCCTACGAGCAGTACTTC
TRBV10-1	medium-sized	TRBJ2-1	.	CASSEDEDEQFF	TGCGCCAGCAGTGAGGACGAGGATGAGCAGTTCTTC
TRBV19	.	TRBJ1-2	TRBD1	CASSPGQGYGYTF	TGTGCCAGTAGCCCGGGACAGGGATATGGCTACACCTTC
TRBV5-1	.	TRBJ1-5	.	CASSLMGGTQPQHF	TGCGCCAGCAGCTTGATGGGGGGCACCCAGCCCCAGCATTTT
TRBV7-8	.	TRBJ2-1	.	CATGGQSGRSYNEQFF	TGTGCCACCGGGGGACAGAGCGGGAGATCCTACAATGAGCAGTTCTTC
TRBV6-4	few	TRBJ2-7	.	CASGSPGHNYEQYF	TGTGCCAGCGGATCTCCGGGACACAACTACGAGCAGTACTTC
TRBV5-1	once	TRBJ2-1	.	CASSLGDYIYNEQFF	TGCGCCAGCAGCTTGGGTGACTACATCTACAATGAGCAGTTCTTC
TRBV7-7	.	TRBJ2-7	.	CASSSGPLSHEQYF	TGTGCTAGCAGTTCGGGACCGCTTTCCCACGAGCAGTACTTC
TRBV5-4	.	TRBJ1-1	TRBD1	CASSSRHTRGRNTEAFF	TGTGCCAGCAGCTCGCGACACACCAGGGGGAGGAACACTGAAGCTTTCTTT
TRBV6-1	.	TRBJ2-1	TRBD2	CASSEAGGPHEQFF	TGTGCCAGCAGTGAGGCGGGAGGGCCCCATGAGCAGTTCTTC
TRBV6-6	.	TRBJ2-2	.	CASIRGRTGELFF	TGTGCCAGCATCCGGGGAAGGACCGGGGAGCTGTTTTTT
TRBV29-1	.	TRBJ2-3	.	CSVEQGTITDTQYF	TGCAGCGTTGAACAGGGAACGATTACAGATACGCAGTATTTT
TRBV28	.	TRBJ1-1	TRBD1	CASSLSGTGRETEAFF	TGTGCCAGCAGTTTATCCGGGACAGGGAGAGAGACTGAAGCTTTCTTT
TRBV6-5	.	TRBJ1-4	.	CASSVPQGFNEKLFF	TGTGCCAGCAGTGTCCCGCAGGGATTTAATGAAAAACTGTTTTTT
TRBV4-1	.	TRBJ2-5	.	CASSRLDGLSSETQYF	TGCGCCAGCAGCCGCCTTGACGGACTCTCTTCAGAGACCCAGTACTTC
TRBV9	.	TRBJ1-3	.	CASSVGLSGNTIYF	TGTGCCAGCAGCGTAGGGCTTTCTGGAAACACCATATATTTT
TRBV19	many	TRBJ2-7	.	CASSMVGLGEQYF	TGTGCCAGTAGTATGGTCGGACTTGGCGAGCAGTACTTC
TRBV10-3	.	TRBJ2-7	TRBD2	CAISDPREGEQYF	TGTGCCATCAGTGACCCCAGGGAGGGCGAGCAGTACTTC
TRBV4-1	.	TRBJ1-1	.	CASSFLGEAFF	TGCGCCAGCAGCTTTCTTGGTGAAGCTTTCTTT
TRBV13	.	TRBJ2-7	TRBD2	CASSLGAGGVSYEQYF	TGTGCCAGCAGCTTAGGCGCGGGAGGCGTCTCCTACGAGCAGTACTTC
TRBV15	.	TRBJ2-7	TRBD1	CATSRGTGGFGQYF	TGTGCCACCAGCCGCGGGACAGGGGGCTTCGGGCAGTACTTC
TRBV6-5	.	TRBJ1-1	TRBD1	CASSGTGGNGTEAFF	TGTGCCAGCAGTGGGACAGGGGGAAATGGCACTGAAGCTTTCTTT
TRBV9	.	TRBJ1-5	.	CASSVDGGSNQPQHF	TGTGCCAGCAGCGTAGACGGGGGGAGCAATCAGCCCCAGCATTTT
TRBV11-3	.	TRBJ2-3	TRBD2	CASSLGREGSTDTQYF	TGTGCCAGCAGCTTAGGCAGGGAGGGAAGCACAGATACGCAGTATTTT
TRBV10-1	.	TRBJ2-2	.	CASSEGGTALTGELFF	TGCGCCAGCAGTGAGGGCGGGACAGCTCTCACCGGGGAGCTGTTTTTT
TRBV7-2	.	TRBJ1-1	.	CASSSRKGGWTEAFF	TGTGCCAGCAGCTCCCGAAAGGGGGGGTGGACTGAAGCTTTCTTT
TRBV27	medium-sized	TRBJ2-3	.	CASSFGTLGTDTQYF	TGTGCCAGCAGTTTCGGTACCCTCGGCACAGATACGCAGTATTTT
TRBV28	.	TRBJ2-2	TRBD1	CASLGQGAVTGELFF	TGTGCCAGCCTCGGACAGGGGGCGGTCACCGGGGAGCTGTTTTTT
TRBV5-1	.	TRBJ2-5	.	CATPVWSQETQYF	TGCGCCACCCCAGTTTGGTCCCAAGAGACCCAGTACTTC
TRBV7-2	.	TRBJ2-7	.	CASSFGGAYEQYF	TGTGCCAGCAGCTTCGGAGGGGCCTACGAGCAGTACTTC
TRBV19	.	TRBJ1-1	.	CASRDLGTEAFF	TGTGCCTCAAGGGACCTCGGGACTGAAGCTTTCTTT
TRBV11-2	.	TRBJ2-1	.	CASSLLGGYNEQFF	TGTGCCAGCAGCTTACTAGGAGGGTACAATGAGCAGTTCTTC
TRBV10-3	.	TRBJ2-1	TRBD2	CAISESLAGGEYEQFF	TGTGCCATCAGTGAATCCCTAGCGGGAGGGGAGTATGAGCAGTTCTTC
TRBV7-9	.	TRBJ2-7	TRBD2	CASSPPSGGGSAYEQYF	TGTGCCAGCAGCCCTCCCAGTGGCGGGGGATCTGCCTACGAGCAGTACTTC
TRBV5-1	.	TRBJ2-3	TRBD1	CASTRQGADTQYF	TGCGCCAGCACCCGACAGGGCGCAGATACGCAGTATTTT
TRBV28	.	TRBJ1-1	.	CASSFGGSNTEAFF	TGTGCCAGCAGTTTTGGGGGTTCGAACACTGAAGCTTTCTTT
TRBV19	.	TRBJ1-2	.	CASTPAGRYGYTF	TGTGCCAGTACCCCGGCAGGGAGATATGGCTACACCTTC
TRBV7-3	.	TRBJ1-1	TRBD1	CASSTDRDTEAFF	TGTGCCAGCAGCACGGACAGGGACACTGAAGCTTTCTTT
TRBV29-1	.	TRBJ2-1	.	CSVVEREAYNEQFF	TGCAGCGTTGTGGAGCGAGAGGCCTACAATGAGCAGTTCTTC
TRBV5-1	.	TRBJ2-1	.	CASSFTGINEQFF	TGCGCCAGCAGCTTTACGGGAATAAATGAGCAGTTCTTC
TRBV13	.	TRBJ1-1	.	CASSRTVNTEAFF	TGTGCCAGCAGCCGGACAGTGAACACTGAAGCTTTCTTT
TRBV28	.	TRBJ1-1	TRBD1	CASSLLVTGGATAFF	TGTGCCAGCAGTTTATTGGTGACAGGGGGCGCGACGGCTTTCTTT
TRBV5-1	.	TRBJ1-1	TRBD1	CASSPRGQGISMNTEAFF	TGCGCCAGCAGCCCGCGGGGACAGGGAATCTCCATGAACACTGAAGCTTTCTTT
TRBV2	once	TRBJ1-2	.	CASSVRDAANYGYTF	TGTGCCAGCAGCGTGCGGGACGCCGCTAACTATGGCTACACCTTC
TRBV7-3	.	TRBJ2-6	.	CASSLNPQGPSGANVLTF	TGTGCCAGCAGCTTAAATCCTCAGGGGCCGTCTGGGGCCAACGTCCTGACTTTC
TRBV28	.	TRBJ2-1	.	CASRPGGSGNNEQFF	TGTGCCAGCAGACCTGGGGGCAGTGGGAACAATGAGCAGTTCTTC
TRBV19	.	TRBJ1-2	.	CASSSSSRRSYTF	TGTGCCAGTAGTTCCAGCTCCCGACGGAGCTACACCTTC
TRBV7-9	.	TRBJ2-5	TRBD2	CASSPGASGPPVQETQYF	TGTGCCAGCAGCCCTGGGGCTAGCGGGCCCCCCGTACAAGAGACCCAGTACTTC
TRBV6-1	.	TRBJ2-6	.	CASSVPGANVLTF	TGTGCCAGCAGTGTCCCCGGGGCCAACGTCCTGACTTTC
TRBV11-2	.	TRBJ2-1	.	CASRKGGAYNEQFF	TGTGCCAGCAGGAAAGGGGGGGCTTACAATGAGCAGTTCTTC
TRBV4-2	.	TRBJ2-3	.	CASSQDGASPDTQYF	TGTGCCAGCAGCCAAGATGGTGCTAGCCCAGATACGCAGTATTTT
TRBV7-9	.	TRBJ2-7	.	CASSRGQSVSYEQYF	TGTGCCAGCAGCCGGGGACAATCCGTCTCCTACGAGCAGTACTTC
TRBV7-3	once	TRBJ2-5	.	CASSSGLGGTQYF	TGTGCCAGCAGCTCCGGGTTAGGAGGGACCCAGTACTTC